The 5 T cell receptor beta chains presented below share a single source sample, sequenced in a study of monozygotic twins with inflammatory bowel disease (dated by TCRdb to the late 2010s). The library came from 5' RACE. This sample was sequenced with an Illumina HiSeq 2500. Reads reprocessed by TCRdb are summarized as one entry per CDR3 protein sequence, and DNA is absent. The data table for this sample lists some 440,000 distinct CDR3 sequences. About 2.6% of the sample goes to the ten largest clones. Material for sequencing was blood. Source of these receptors: a human donor with ulcerative colitis or Crohn's disease, or a healthy co-twin of an affected twin (not recorded which).

This chain connects TRBV11-2 to TRBJ2-7; as DNA is missing, the TRBD2 call by TCRdb cannot be tested. There are 15 residues in the CDR3. Germline CDR1 and CDR2: SGHAT and FQNNGV. The CDR3 reads CASSFLRREDYEQYF.

The chain carries TRBV5-1 and TRBJ1-1. CDR3 length: 15 amino acids. Germline loops: CDR1 SGHRS, CDR2 YFSETQ. The CDR3: CASSSLPGAETEAFF.

V and J are TRBV28 and TRBJ2-4; the TCRdb D gene call, TRBD1, has no DNA to confirm it. The V gene's germline CDR1 is MDHEN and CDR2 SYDVKM. This CDR3 region has 17 residues. This CDR3 reads CASSSDTRVGAKNIQYF.

J is TRBJ1-6 and V is TRBV20-1; the D call of TRBD1 rests on TCRdb alone, since no DNA is present to check it. The V gene's germline CDR1 is DFQATT and CDR2 SNEGSKA (reference sequence). CDR3 length: 13 amino acids. This chain's CDR3 is CSATGTRNSPLHF.

J is TRBJ1-1 and V is TRBV29-1; checking the TCRdb D call of TRBD1 is not possible without DNA. Germline V gene data show CDR1 as SQVTM and CDR2 as ANQGSEA. The CDR3 sequence is 14 residues long. The CDR3 is CSVTRQGEKTEAFF. Full variable domain (rest looked up from reference TRBV29-1 and TRBJ1-1): SAVISQKPSRDICQRGTSLTIQCQVDSQVTMMFWYRQQPGQSLTLIATANQGSEATYESGFVIDKFPISRPNLTFSTLTVSNMSPEDSSIYLCSVTRQGEKTEAFFGQGTRLTVV.